The rows below give T cell receptor beta chains drawn from one sample of a study of blood T cell repertoires in COVID-19. Sequencing used immunoSEQ multiplex PCR; TCRdb keeps in-frame clones, though not all of them. The data hold over 110,000 clones, with 84% observed a single time. Material for sequencing was PBMCs or T cells enriched from blood (not recorded which). These receptors came from a man aged 45-65 years in a cohort exposed to, infected with or recovered from COVID-19 (not recorded which). The CDR3 runs from the conserved cysteine through the conserved F or W. D genes are given only for firm matches. Rows may omit the clone size; those that give it use once, few, many or a size class.

clone size: -; V gene: TRBV9; D gene: -; CDR3 length: 13; J gene: TRBJ1-2; CDR3 DNA: TGTGCCAGCAGCGTAGGGGGAGGAGATGGCTACACCTTC; CDR3 protein: CASSVGGGDGYTF
clone size: -; V gene: TRBV11-1; D gene: -; CDR3 length: 15; J gene: TRBJ2-1; CDR3 DNA: TGTGCCAGCAGCCTCAGCGACGTCTTCTACAATGAGCAGTTCTTC; CDR3 protein: CASSLSDVFYNEQFF
clone size: -; V gene: TRBV7-2; D gene: -; CDR3 length: 13; J gene: TRBJ2-1; CDR3 DNA: TGTGCCAGCAGTCACAGGGAAAACAATGAGCAGTTCTTC; CDR3 protein: CASSHRENNEQFF
clone size: few; V gene: TRBV12-5; D gene: -; CDR3 length: 15; J gene: TRBJ2-5; CDR3 DNA: TGTGCTAGTGGTTTGGTAAATTCGGGTGGGGAGACCCAGTACTTC; CDR3 protein: CASGLVNSGGETQYF
clone size: few; V gene: TRBV2; D gene: TRBD2; CDR3 length: 17; J gene: TRBJ2-3; CDR3 DNA: TGTGCCAGCAGCCCAAAGGTCTCCGGGGGGGACACAGATACGCAGTATTTT; CDR3 protein: CASSPKVSGGDTDTQYF
clone size: -; V gene: TRBV27; D gene: TRBD2; CDR3 length: 15; J gene: TRBJ2-7; CDR3 DNA: TGTGCCAGCAGTGGGGGACTAGCGGGAGTGAGGGAGCAGTACTTC; CDR3 protein: CASSGGLAGVREQYF
clone size: -; V gene: TRBV29-1; D gene: TRBD2; CDR3 length: 15; J gene: TRBJ2-7; CDR3 DNA: TGCAGCGTTGAAAGCCGGACCCGGGGGGACTACGAGCAGTACTTC; CDR3 protein: CSVESRTRGDYEQYF
clone size: -; V gene: TRBV5-1; D gene: TRBD2; CDR3 length: 14; J gene: TRBJ2-3; CDR3 DNA: TGCGCCAGCAGCCGGACTAGCGGCACAGATACGCAGTATTTT; CDR3 protein: CASSRTSGTDTQYF
clone size: -; V gene: TRBV18; D gene: -; CDR3 length: 12; J gene: TRBJ2-2; CDR3 DNA: TGTGCCAGCTCACTTAACTCCGGGGAGCTGTTTTTT; CDR3 protein: CASSLNSGELFF
clone size: -; V gene: TRBV27; D gene: -; CDR3 length: 14; J gene: TRBJ1-6; CDR3 DNA: TGTGCCAGCAGCCCAGGGGTAGGCAATTCACCCCTCCACTTT; CDR3 protein: CASSPGVGNSPLHF
clone size: few; V gene: TRBV7-2; D gene: TRBD2; CDR3 length: 16; J gene: TRBJ2-7; CDR3 DNA: TGTGCCAGCAGCCCGTGGGGGGTAGCGGGAGGGTACGAGCAGTACTTC; CDR3 protein: CASSPWGVAGGYEQYF
clone size: -; V gene: TRBV7-8; D gene: -; CDR3 length: 15; J gene: TRBJ2-3; CDR3 DNA: TGTGCCAGCAGCTTAGAGGGTAGGGGGACAGATACGCAGTATTTT; CDR3 protein: CASSLEGRGTDTQYF
clone size: -; V gene: TRBV5-1; D gene: TRBD1; CDR3 length: 14; J gene: TRBJ1-6; CDR3 DNA: TGCGCCAGCAGCTTGGAACAGGGGACTTCACCCCTCCACTTT; CDR3 protein: CASSLEQGTSPLHF
clone size: -; V gene: TRBV10-3; D gene: TRBD2; CDR3 length: 15; J gene: TRBJ2-5; CDR3 DNA: TGTGCCATCAGTGGTAGCGGGGGGGCAACAAAGACCCAGTACTTC; CDR3 protein: CAISGSGGATKTQYF
clone size: -; V gene: TRBV10-2; D gene: TRBD1; CDR3 length: 14; J gene: TRBJ1-5; CDR3 DNA: TGCGCCAGCAGTCGGACAGGGGAAAATCAGCCCCAGCATTTT; CDR3 protein: CASSRTGENQPQHF
clone size: -; V gene: TRBV6-5; D gene: -; CDR3 length: 14; J gene: TRBJ2-7; CDR3 DNA: TGTGCCAGCAGTTACCTCCCCCTCAGCTACGAGCAGTACTTC; CDR3 protein: CASSYLPLSYEQYF
clone size: -; V gene: TRBV27; D gene: TRBD1; CDR3 length: 17; J gene: TRBJ1-4; CDR3 DNA: TGTGCCAGCACCCCCAGGTTCAGGGGGGCAACTAATGAAAAACTGTTTTTT; CDR3 protein: CASTPRFRGATNEKLFF
clone size: -; V gene: TRBV30; D gene: TRBD2; CDR3 length: 17; J gene: TRBJ2-7; CDR3 DNA: TGTGCCTGGAGATCGGAGAGGGCTGGGCGGGAGAACAACGAGCAGTACTTC; CDR3 protein: CAWRSERAGRENNEQYF
clone size: few; V gene: TRBV5-4; D gene: -; CDR3 length: 11; J gene: TRBJ2-1; CDR3 DNA: TGTGCCAGCAGCTCCCGCAATGAGCAGTTCTTC; CDR3 protein: CASSSRNEQFF
clone size: -; V gene: TRBV4-1; D gene: TRBD2; CDR3 length: 15; J gene: TRBJ2-7; CDR3 DNA: TGCGCCAGCAGCCTCCGGCGGGGGGGCTCGTACGAGCAGTACTTC; CDR3 protein: CASSLRRGGSYEQYF
clone size: -; V gene: TRBV3-1/TRBV3-2; D gene: TRBD2; CDR3 length: 16; J gene: TRBJ2-5; CDR3 DNA: TGTGCCAGCAGCCATACTAGCGGGAGGGCCCAAGAGACCCAGTACTTC; CDR3 protein: CASSHTSGRAQETQYF
clone size: once; V gene: TRBV28; D gene: TRBD2; CDR3 length: 16; J gene: TRBJ2-6; CDR3 DNA: TGTGCCAGCAGTAGGCTAGCGGGAACTGGGGCCAACGTCCTGACTTTC; CDR3 protein: CASSRLAGTGANVLTF